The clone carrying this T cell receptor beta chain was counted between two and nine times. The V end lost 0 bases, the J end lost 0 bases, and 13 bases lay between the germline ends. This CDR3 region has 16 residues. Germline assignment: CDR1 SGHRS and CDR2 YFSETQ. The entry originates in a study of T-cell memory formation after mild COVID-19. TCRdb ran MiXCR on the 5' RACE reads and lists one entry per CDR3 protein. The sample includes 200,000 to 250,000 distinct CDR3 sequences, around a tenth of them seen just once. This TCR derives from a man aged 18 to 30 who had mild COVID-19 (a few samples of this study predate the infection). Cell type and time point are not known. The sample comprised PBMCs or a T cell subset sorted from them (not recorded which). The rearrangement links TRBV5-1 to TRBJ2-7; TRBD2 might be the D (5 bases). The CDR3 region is CASSLGKRWASYEQYF. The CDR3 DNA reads TGCGCCAGCAGCTTGGGTAAGCGGTGGGCCTCCTACGAGCAGTACTTC.